Shown below are 30 T cell receptor beta chains from a single sample sequenced in a study of spatial heterogeneity in lung cancer. TCRdb re-analysed the 5' RACE reads in MiXCR, keeping a single row per CDR3 protein. The data hold about 25,000 distinct CDR3 sequences, with around 9.2% observed a single time. General observations from the study: Tumors with more nonsynonymous mutations had more expanded intratumoral alpha and beta TCRs.

Time point in this sample: sample taken at primary tumor resection. These receptors are not linked to any known antigen. The source was lung tumor tissue, collected at surgery. The receptors shown here come from a male donor with early-stage non-small cell lung cancer.

The CDR3 spells CASRDSIYTEAFF. As DNA, the CDR3 is TGTGCCAGCAGGGACAGTATATACACTGAAGCTTTCTTT. The rearrangement joins TRBV5-4 to TRBJ1-1; D perhaps matches TRBD1 (6 bases). The CDR3 totals 13 residues. Trimming took 5 bases from V and 3 from J, leaving 11 bases between them. Germline values: CDR1 SGHNT, CDR2 YYREEE (reference sequence). Full variable domain (remainder filled in from reference TRBV5-4 and TRBJ1-1): ETGVTQSPTHLIKTRGQQVTLRCSSQSGHNTVSWYQQALGQGPQFIFQYYREEENGRGNFPPRFSGLQFPNYSSELNVNALELDDSALYLCASRDSIYTEAFFGQGTRLTVV.

This clonotype has a count of ten or more. The chain joins TRBV4-2 to TRBJ2-5; D gene ambiguous. The V gene lost 0 bases and the J gene lost 7 bases, with 6 bases spanning the gap. The germline V gene has CDR1 LGHNA and CDR2 YNFKEQ. The CDR3 consists of 12 residues. CDR3 bases: TGTGCCAGCAGCCAAGATGGTCGGACCCAGTACTTC. Translation: CASSQDGRTQYF.

This clonotype showed up many times. The J gene is TRBJ2-7, the V gene TRBV3-1, with 12 bases matching TRBD2. V was clipped by 4 bases and J by 4 bases; unmatched bases: 5. The CDR3 length is 15 residues. The germline gives CDR1 LGHDT, CDR2 YNNKEL (reference sequence). The CDR3 loop is CASSPYGLAGYEQYF. The CDR3 DNA sequence: TGTGCCAGCAGCCCTTACGGACTAGCGGGATACGAGCAGTACTTC.

There are a few counts of this clonotype. V usage is TRBV12-3 or TRBV12-4 and J usage is TRBJ2-3; D perhaps matches TRBD2 (6 bases). The length of the CDR3 is 15 residues. V lost 1 base to trimming and J lost 5 bases, with 13 bases between them. CDR3: CASSLGGTVRDTQYF. As DNA, the CDR3 is TGTGCCAGCAGTTTAGGCGGGACCGTCAGAGATACGCAGTATTTT.

This clonotype was seen repeatedly, ten times or more. As DNA, the CDR3 is TGTGCCAGCAGCCAACCCCCCGCCCCAGATACGCAGTATTTT. Translating gives CASSQPPAPDTQYF. The rearrangement joins TRBV4-2 to TRBJ2-3; D is uncertain. The V gene's germline CDR1 is LGHNA and CDR2 YNFKEQ. The CDR3 has 14 amino acids. Trimming stripped 2 bases from V and 4 bases from J, with 10 bases between.

By share, this clonotype counts as medium-sized. V usage is TRBV4-1 and J usage is TRBJ2-2; the match to TRBD1 covers 8 bases. The CDR3 contains 18 residues. Germline trimming cut 1 base from V and 1 base from J; bases unmatched to any gene: 8. Germline assignment: CDR1 MGHRA and CDR2 YSYEKL. CDR3 in amino acids: CASSQVGQAALNTGELFF. The CDR3 DNA reads TGCGCCAGCAGCCAAGTGGGACAGGCGGCCCTGAACACCGGGGAGCTGTTTTTT.

V and J are TRBV24-1 and TRBJ2-5, with D unresolved. The V and J ends lost 5 bases and 0 bases respectively, with 3 bases between them. Germline lookup yields CDR1 KGHDR and CDR2 SFDVKD. This CDR3 has 12 residues. The CDR3, as DNA: TGTGCCACCAGTGGAAACCAAGAGACCCAGTACTTC. This sequence encodes CATSGNQETQYF.

This clonotype qualifies as medium-sized. V is TRBV7-2 and J is TRBJ2-1; D is unclear. This CDR3 has 14 residues. CDR1 is SGHTA, CDR2 FQGNSA, per germline. V was trimmed by 2 bases and J by 7 bases, leaving 12 bases between them. The CDR3 DNA is TGTGCCAGCAGCTTAAGCCCCCAACGGAATGAGCAGTTCTTC. It is translated as CASSLSPQRNEQFF.

This clonotype was detected ten times or more. CDR3 protein: CASRFITRGPGSPLHF. The DNA of the CDR3 is TGTGCCAGCAGATTTATCACCAGGGGGCCGGGTTCACCCCTCCACTTT. The chain uses TRBV6-5 and TRBJ1-6, with 8 positions matching TRBD1. Germline lookup yields CDR1 MNHEY and CDR2 SVGAGI. The CDR3 spans 16 residues. The junction had 13 bases not matched to a gene; V was cut back by 6 bases and J by 9 bases.

The sample holds many counts of this clonotype. The genes are TRBV6-5 and TRBJ1-2; the D gene is possibly TRBD1 (5 bases). The CDR3 covers 13 residues. The V and J ends lost 6 bases and 4 bases respectively, with 12 bases between them. The germline V gene has CDR1 MNHEY and CDR2 SVGAGI. DNA for the CDR3: TGTGCCAGCAGAACAGGTACCAGCTATGGCTACACCTTC. It specifies CASRTGTSYGYTF.

This clonotype was observed many times. This sequence joins TRBV4-3 and TRBJ2-3; tentative D call: TRBD2 (5 bases). Germline values: CDR1 LGHNA, CDR2 YSLEER. This CDR3 spans 13 amino acids. With 0 bases removed from V and 9 bases from J, the gap between germline ends came to 10 bases. As DNA, the CDR3 is TGCGCCAGCAGCCAAGATCGAGGAGGAACGCAGTATTTT. It yields the protein CASSQDRGGTQYF.

This clonotype was observed many times. CDR3 amino acids: CSVEGYLAGRDTQYF. For the CDR3, the DNA is TGCAGCGTTGAAGGGTACCTAGCGGGACGGGATACGCAGTATTTT. The rearrangement links TRBV29-1 to TRBJ2-3; TRBD2 agrees at 9 bases. Germline CDR1 reads SQVTM; CDR2 reads ANQGSEA. Trimming removed 1 base from V and 6 bases from J; junction bases left unmatched: 8. This CDR3 spans 15 amino acids.

This clonotype was recorded at least ten times. This chain uses TRBV28 with TRBJ2-4; D might be TRBD1 or TRBD2, each matching 6 bases. Germline-derived CDR1 and CDR2 are MDHEN and SYDVKM. The CDR3 contains 15 residues. The V end lost 3 bases, the J end lost 3 bases, and 12 bases lay between the germline ends. The CDR3 nucleotides read TGTGCCAGCAGTTTCCCCGGGGGCGACAAAAACATTCAGTACTTC. This gives the protein CASSFPGGDKNIQYF.

This clonotype was seen only once. The V call is TRBV4-1, the J call TRBJ2-2, with D perhaps TRBD1 (6 bases). This CDR3 spans 15 amino acids. V was cut by 5 bases and J by 4 bases, with 14 bases left in between. Germline V gene sequence: CDR1 MGHRA, CDR2 YSYEKL. The CDR3 DNA reads TGCGCCAGCAGCACCCCGGGACAAATCACCGGGGAGCTGTTTTTT. This encodes CASSTPGQITGELFF.

This clonotype was counted at least ten times. The chain links TRBV18 to TRBJ2-7; 7 nucleotides match TRBD1. This CDR3 has 14 residues. The germline CDR1 and CDR2 sequences are KGHSH and LQKENI. V lost 6 bases and J lost 3; bases outside the gene matches: 8. The chain's CDR3 is CASSSRGSLYEQYF. CDR3 bases: TGTGCCAGCTCTTCCAGGGGGAGCCTCTACGAGCAGTACTTC.

This clonotype was counted many times. V is TRBV27 and J is TRBJ2-7; D tentatively reads TRBD1 or TRBD2 (6 bases each). Trimming took 6 bases from V and 4 from J, leaving 10 bases between them. Germline CDR1 MNHEY, CDR2 SMNVEV (reference sequence). The CDR3 spans 12 residues. The DNA of the CDR3 is TGTGCCAGCAGGGGGGGCAGGTACGAGCAGTACTTC. It codes for CASRGGRYEQYF.

The chain is built from TRBV21-1 and TRBJ2-7; no DNA check was done on the table's D call, TRBD1. TRBV21-1 is a pseudogene locus. The CDR3 is made up of 15 amino acids. As DNA, the CDR3 is TGTGCCAGCAGCAAAGAGAAAGAGGGGGCCTACGAGCAGTACTTC. Protein product: CASSKEKEGAYEQYF.

The table lists this clonotype with many counts. This chain joins TRBV7-6 and TRBJ2-7, with 7 bases matching TRBD1. CDR3 length: 14 residues. Germline trimming cut 5 bases from V and 2 bases from J; bases unmatched to any gene: 6. Germline V CDR1 and CDR2: SGHVS, FNYEAQ. CDR3 nucleotides: TGTGCCAGCAGCACCGGACAGGTGGCCTACGAGCAGTACTTC. Translated, it gives CASSTGQVAYEQYF. The full variable domain, completed using reference TRBV7-6 and TRBJ2-7, is GAGVSQSPRYKVTKRGQDVALRCDPISGHVSLYWYRQALGQGPEFLTYFNYEAQQDKSGLPNDRFSAERPEGSISTLTIQRTEQRDSAMYRCASSTGQVAYEQYFGPGTRLTVT.

This clonotype was seen ten or more times. This chain uses TRBV29-1 with TRBJ2-1, with D possibly TRBD2 on 7 matching bases. V was clipped by 4 bases and J by 6 bases, with 22 bases between them. Germline lookup yields CDR1 SQVTM and CDR2 ANQGSEA. The CDR3 has 16 residues. The CDR3 DNA follows: TGCAGCGTTGGTGGGGGGGCAACTAGCTCAGGCAATGAGCAGTTCTTC. Translated, it gives CSVGGGATSSGNEQFF.

Only a few counts were recorded for this clonotype. The chain recombines TRBV6-5 with TRBJ2-2; D gene unclear. Germline V gene lookup returns CDR1 MNHEY and CDR2 SVGAGI. The CDR3 length is 15 residues. Deletions cut 2 bases from V and 2 bases from J, with 9 bases between. This CDR3 reads CASSYGQVNTGELFF. The CDR3 region has the DNA TGTGCCAGCAGTTACGGGCAGGTTAACACCGGGGAGCTGTTTTTT.

This clonotype came up many times. V gene TRBV28 combines with J gene TRBJ2-1; D remains unclear. The CDR3 is 12 amino acids. CDR1 and CDR2 (germline): MDHEN, SYDVKM. The V and J ends lost 3 bases and 8 bases respectively, with 8 bases between them. CDR3 sequence: CASSLWNHEQFF. The CDR3 DNA follows: TGTGCCAGCAGTTTGTGGAACCATGAGCAGTTCTTC.

The sample holds many counts of this clonotype. The rearrangement uses TRBV12-3 or TRBV12-4 and TRBJ2-5; a weak D match, TRBD1 (5 bases). Trimming removed 5 bases at V and 4 bases at J, with 14 bases between. This CDR3 has 14 residues. The chain's CDR3 is CASSLHRGRETQYF. In DNA, the CDR3 is TGTGCCAGCAGTCTCCATAGGGGTAGAGAGACCCAGTACTTC.

This clonotype was observed at least ten times. This chain links TRBV24-1 with TRBJ2-1; 7 nucleotides align to TRBD2. The CDR3 sequence is 16 residues long. Germline trimming cut 3 bases from V and 5 bases from J; bases unmatched to any gene: 9. Germline CDR1 is KGHDR and CDR2 is SFDVKD. CDR3 region: CATSDPGGGGHNEQFF. The CDR3 nucleotides read TGTGCCACCAGTGATCCGGGTGGGGGGGGTCACAATGAGCAGTTCTTC.

Only a few counts were recorded for this clonotype. The V and J genes are TRBV15 and TRBJ1-3; D remains unclear. The ends were cut back, 0 bases at V and 4 bases at J, with 13 bases in the middle. The CDR3 is made up of 16 amino acids. Germline V gene lookup returns CDR1 LNHNV and CDR2 YYDKDF (reference sequence). The CDR3 DNA reads TGTGCCACCAGCAGAGATCTGGGAACACAAGGAAACACCATATATTTT. Translated: CATSRDLGTQGNTIYF.

This clonotype came up many times. The V and J genes are TRBV6-5 and TRBJ2-6, with D perhaps matching TRBD2 (5 bases). Looked up from germline, CDR1 is MNHEY and CDR2 is SVGAGI. The germline V and J ends were trimmed by 0 bases and 2 bases, with 8 bases remaining between them. The CDR3 spans 16 residues. The CDR3 region is CASSYSGGTGANVLTF. The CDR3 DNA reads TGTGCCAGCAGTTACTCTGGAGGAACTGGGGCCAACGTCCTGACTTTC.

This clonotype was picked up many times. The chain joins TRBV10-3 to TRBJ2-5, with D perhaps matching TRBD1 or TRBD2 (6 bases each). Per germline, CDR1 ENHRY and CDR2 SYGVKD. Trimming pared 8 bases from V and 4 bases from J, leaving 11 bases between. This CDR3 is 12 amino acids long. The CDR3 reads CAIGGRGETQYF. As DNA, the CDR3 is TGTGCCATCGGGGGGCGCGGAGAGACCCAGTACTTC.

This clonotype was found many times. The chain recombines TRBV4-3 with TRBJ2-6; D gene ambiguous. CDR1 and CDR2 (germline): LGHNA, YSLEER. The CDR3 is made up of 13 amino acids. Between the trimmed V and J ends, which lost 6 bases and 0 bases, there was a span of 3 bases. This chain's CDR3 is CASSYSGANVLTF. The DNA of the CDR3 is TGCGCCAGCAGTTACTCTGGGGCCAACGTCCTGACTTTC.

The table lists this clonotype with a few counts. This sequence joins TRBV11-1 and TRBJ2-3; D not resolved. CDR1 is SGHAT, CDR2 FQDESV, per germline (reference sequence). Deletions cut 1 base from V and 2 bases from J, with 4 bases between. The CDR3 length is 13 residues. The CDR3 nucleotides read TGTGCCAGCAGCTTAGGGGTCACAGATACGCAGTATTTT. Translating gives CASSLGVTDTQYF.

The V call is TRBV4-1, the J call TRBJ2-5; 9 nucleotides agree with TRBD1. This CDR3 has 15 amino acids. CDR1 MGHRA and CDR2 YSYEKL come from the germline V gene. V lost 4 bases and J lost 4; bases outside the gene matches: 7. This CDR3 reads CASSRGTGRGETQYF. CDR3 nucleotides: TGCGCCAGCAGCCGGGGGACAGGGCGTGGAGAGACCCAGTACTTC.

This clonotype was counted a few times. The V call is TRBV6-5, the J call TRBJ2-5; D could derive from TRBD1 or TRBD2 (5 bases each). This CDR3 comprises 14 residues. The germline V and J ends were trimmed by 0 bases and 6 bases, with 11 bases remaining between them. Germline V gene lookup returns CDR1 MNHEY and CDR2 SVGAGI. The CDR3, as DNA: TGTGCCAGCAGTTACTCGAACGGGGCGAAGACCCAGTACTTC. Its translation: CASSYSNGAKTQYF.